This T cell receptor beta chain was identified during a study of naive and memory T cell subsets. An oligonucleotide containing a UMI was ligated to the 3' end of TCR cDNA. Four PCR rounds used nested alpha and beta constant region primers plus the SP2 primer. From the 5' RACE reads, TCRdb called clonotypes with MiXCR, one entry per CDR3 protein. This sample yields roughly 60,000 distinct CDR3 sequences, of which 7.2% are seen a single time; 9% to 10% belongs to the top ten. CDR1 and CDR2 (germline): SGHRS, YFSETQ. Trimming cost V 0 bases and J 3 bases, with 9 bases left between them. This CDR3 has 14 residues. This clonotype was found a few times.

The chain couples TRBV5-1 to TRBJ1-1, with D maybe TRBD1 (5 bases). This sequence originates from a male donor in good health. CDR3 residues: CASSLEGPYTEAFF. The CDR3 DNA reads as TGCGCCAGCAGCTTGGAGGGGCCGTACACTGAAGCTTTCTTT.